One sample yielded the 10 T cell receptor beta chains listed below, sequenced in a study of cytomegalovirus exposure and HLA in healthy donors. Researchers ran the PCR with 60 Vbeta and 13 Jbeta primers. Profiling relied on immunoSEQ multiplex PCR, and the TCRdb table lists in-frame clones only, not all of them. The data hold over 150,000 clones, with 77% observed a single time. The sequenced material came from PBMCs. All receptors come from a woman in her sixties in good health and CMV-seropositive.

This clone has just one count. The gene calls are TRBV7-3 and TRBJ2-7; D is possibly TRBD2 (5 bases). Germline values: CDR1 SGHTA, CDR2 FQGTGA. Between the trimmed V and J ends, which lost 5 bases and 5 bases, there was a span of 13 bases. CDR3 length equals 13 residues. CDR3 sequence: CASSNGMWDEQYF. Written as DNA, the CDR3 is TGTGCCAGCAGCAACGGGATGTGGGACGAGCAGTACTTC. The whole variable domain, filled in from reference TRBV7-3 and TRBJ2-7, reads GAGVSQTPSNKVTEKGKYVELRCDPISGHTALYWYRQSLGQGPEFLIYFQGTGAADDSGLPNDRFFAVRPEGSVSTLKIQRTERGDSAVYLCASSNGMWDEQYFGPGTRLTVT.

The chain joins TRBV27 to TRBJ2-7; a possible D gene is TRBD1 (6 bases). Germline V gene lookup returns CDR1 MNHEY and CDR2 SMNVEV (reference sequence). V lost 8 bases, J lost 0 bases, and 11 bases lay in between. This CDR3 has 13 residues. CDR3 nucleotide sequence: TGTGCCAGCGCCGGACAGAACTCCTACGAGCAGTACTTC. Translated, it gives CASAGQNSYEQYF.

The V and J genes are TRBV10-3 and TRBJ2-5, with D possibly TRBD1 on 6 matching bases. Per germline, CDR1 ENHRY and CDR2 SYGVKD. CDR3 length: 14 amino acids. Trimming removed 5 bases from V and 5 bases from J, with 15 bases in between. CDR3 DNA sequence: TGTGCCATCAGTTCACAGGGTAATGTGGAGACCCAGTACTTC. This encodes CAISSQGNVETQYF.

This chain links TRBV7-6 with TRBJ1-3; no definite D call. This CDR3 contains 13 residues. Trimming took 5 bases from V and 4 from J, leaving 9 bases between them. Germline CDR1 reads SGHVS; CDR2 reads FNYEAQ. CDR3 amino acids: CASSPPVGNTIYF. CDR3 nucleotide sequence: TGTGCCAGCAGCCCCCCCGTCGGAAACACCATATATTTT.

Here the CDR3 reads CASSLDGLNGRGYTF. The CDR3 DNA reads as TGCGCCAGCAGCTTGGATGGACTTAACGGGCGAGGCTACACCTTC. V usage is TRBV5-1 and J usage is TRBJ1-2; D not resolved. The germline CDR1 and CDR2 sequences are SGHRS and YFSETQ. The ends were cut back, 0 bases at V and 8 bases at J, with 17 bases in the middle. This CDR3 is built from 15 residues. Full variable domain (missing parts from reference TRBV5-1 and TRBJ1-2): KAGVTQTPRYLIKTRGQQVTLSCSPISGHRSVSWYQQTPGQGLQFLFEYFSETQRNKGNFPGRFSGRQFSNSRSEMNVSTLELGDSALYLCASSLDGLNGRGYTFGSGTRLTVV.

The chain carries TRBV5-4 and TRBJ2-7; possible D gene TRBD1, 6 bases. V gave up 2 bases and J gave up 5 bases, with 14 bases separating them. This CDR3 is built from 14 residues. Germline assignment: CDR1 SGHNT and CDR2 YYREEE (reference sequence). CDR3 DNA sequence: TGTGCCAGCAGCTTTCGTGGCAGGGGAAACGAGCAGTACTTC. Protein sequence: CASSFRGRGNEQYF.

About this clone itself: The same CDR3 can be traced to other DNA sequences in this sample. The chain has TRBV4-2 and TRBJ1-2, with 7 bases fitting TRBD1. The CDR3 sequence is 15 residues long. J was trimmed by 8 bases and V by 1 base; bases with no gene match: 10. Per the germline V gene, CDR1 is LGHNA and CDR2 is YNFKEQ. CDR3 in DNA: TGTGCCAGCAGCCAAGGGCAGGAGGGGGCTGAGGGCTACACCTTC. Translating it yields CASSQGQEGAEGYTF.

This clone showed up just a few times. The rearrangement links TRBV7-9 to TRBJ1-2; D call uncertain. Between the trimmed V and J ends, which lost 1 base and 8 bases, there was a span of 8 bases. CDR1 SEHNR and CDR2 FQNEAQ come from the germline V gene (reference sequence). The CDR3 covers 12 residues. The chain's CDR3 is CASSLEQLGYTF. CDR3 bases: TGTGCCAGCAGCTTAGAACAGTTAGGCTACACCTTC.

This clone has a single count. This chain links TRBV6-5 with TRBJ2-3; 8 nucleotides agree with TRBD2. V was pared by 0 bases and J by 2 bases, with 4 bases of the junction left unmatched. The CDR3 totals 16 residues. Germline lookup yields CDR1 MNHEY and CDR2 SVGAGI. This CDR3 reads CASSYSPSGFTDTQYF. CDR3 in DNA: TGTGCCAGCAGTTACTCCCCTAGCGGGTTCACAGATACGCAGTATTTT.

The table lists this clone with many counts. The genes are TRBV7-2 and TRBJ1-5; unclear D gene. The V and J ends lost 3 bases and 3 bases respectively, with 6 bases between them. This CDR3 region has 13 residues. The germline V gene encodes CDR1 SGHTA and CDR2 FQGNSA. CDR3 DNA: TGTGCCAGCAGCTTCCGAGACAATCAGCCCCAGCATTTT. Translation: CASSFRDNQPQHF.